The clone carrying this T cell receptor beta chain occurred a few times. Primers used in a second PCR of roughly 6 to 11 cycles were a sample-barcoded 5' primer and a J-beta primer mix. TCRdb re-derived calls from the 5' RACE reads in MiXCR, one entry per CDR3 protein. This table holds some 1 million distinct CDR3 sequences, 40% to 55% found once. This entry belongs to a study of blood T cells in healthy people across ages. Germline CDR1 SGDLS, CDR2 YYNGEE. J lost 4 bases, V lost 4 bases, and 14 bases had no gene match. This CDR3 comprises 18 residues. This chain connects TRBV9 to TRBJ2-1, with 10 positions matching TRBD2. The sequence was collected from a woman in her fifties or sixties in good health. The sample consisted of blood. DNA of the CDR3: TGTGCCAGCAGCCTCGGCCCGGGACTAGCGATAAGGTACAATGAGCAGTTCTTC. Protein: CASSLGPGLAIRYNEQFF.